This TCR beta chain is drawn from a study of brain T cells in children with intractable seizures. Regarding the study as a whole: Clones missing pre-surgery may reflect undersampling of that blood sample. Only CDR3 sequence similarity suggested viral specificity, without known HCMV serostatus.

Clones were read by immunoSEQ multiplex PCR, and TCRdb kept only the in-frame ones, dropping some. The table has about 120,000 clones, 85% to 95% seen once. Surgery cases with the highest brain T cell transcript signatures were chosen for sequencing. Patients received at least one anti-epileptic drug before surgery. In the case of this clone: Its antigen is unknown.

This CDR3 has 18 amino acids. Germline V gene data show CDR1 as LNHNV and CDR2 as YYDKDF (reference sequence). The V end lost 0 bases, the J end lost 1 base, and 19 bases lay between the germline ends. This material consisted of peripheral blood, taken at surgery. V usage is TRBV15 and J usage is TRBJ2-7, with D possibly being TRBD1 (6 bases). This TCR derives from a boy under three years old with hemimegalencephaly and intractable seizures. The CDR3 loop is CATSRDWVGGGGSYEQYF. The CDR3 DNA is TGTGCCACCAGCAGAGATTGGGTGGGTGGGGGCGGATCCTACGAGCAGTACTTC.